This TCR beta chain was retrieved from a study of T cell responses to AZD1222 COVID-19 vaccine. Notes on the study in general: Sampling captured repertoires only after the peak T cell response.

Assay used: immunoSEQ multiplex PCR; TCRdb lists only in-frame clones, some missing. This table holds 69,000 or so clones, 87% found once. The CDR3 loop spans 14 amino acids. Trimming removed 4 bases from V and 0 bases from J, with 9 bases in between. The germline CDR1 and CDR2 sequences are WNHNN and SYGVQD (reference sequence). About this clone: Its antigen remains unknown.

This TCR derives from an adult who received the AZD1222 COVID-19 vaccine. The source material was peripheral blood, sampled 28 days after the second AZD1222 dose. The V and J genes are TRBV10-1 and TRBJ1-1; D is ambiguous. The chain's CDR3 is CASSGDRLNTEAFF. DNA of the CDR3: TGCGCCAGCAGTGGAGATCGGTTGAACACTGAAGCTTTCTTT.